The count of the clone carrying this T cell receptor beta chain is one. The protocol was immunoSEQ multiplex PCR, while the TCRdb copy is restricted to in-frame clones and leaves out a portion. This table holds 60,000 to 80,000 clones, roughly 87% found once. This sample was included in a study of control samples from healthy donors and cancer patients. The specimen was blood. The sequence was collected from a woman between 45 and 65 years old in good health.

CDR3 nucleotide sequence: TGTGCCAGCAGTCTCCGGACCACCGCTGAAGCTTTCTTT. Protein product: CASSLRTTAEAFF. This rearrangement joins TRBV27 to TRBJ1-1; D gene ambiguous. The V and J ends lost 5 bases and 6 bases respectively, with 13 bases between them. This CDR3 is built from 13 residues. Germline values: CDR1 MNHEY, CDR2 SMNVEV (reference sequence).